Included here is one TCR beta chain sequence, with context. Its target is unknown. At the DNA level, this CDR3 is encoded by other sequences in the same sample as well. Looked up from germline, CDR1 is MNHEY and CDR2 is SMNVEV (reference sequence). V shed 0 bases and J 3 bases; nucleotides not matched to a gene: 0. CDR3 length: 15 amino acids. The method was immunoSEQ multiplex PCR; TCRdb's version includes in-frame clones alone and lacks a portion of them. Of about 56,000 clones in the sample, approximately 90% were seen once. The sample belongs to a study of cytomegalovirus exposure and HLA in healthy donors. Regarding the study as a whole: Cytomegalovirus-associated status was assigned to roughly 160 TCR beta chains. The dataset shows that most TCR sequences were rare, while some public TCRs occurred in many donors. It was found in a later analysis that first-cohort TCR clusters tended to co-occur in the 100 to 150 validation repertoires.

V is TRBV27 and J is TRBJ2-7; 12 bases align to TRBD2. Sequenced material: PBMCs. The TCR originated in a man aged 18-30 years in good health and CMV-seronegative. The DNA of the CDR3 is TGTGCCAGCAGTTTATCGACTAGCGGGAGCTACGAGCAGTACTTC. It encodes CASSLSTSGSYEQYF.